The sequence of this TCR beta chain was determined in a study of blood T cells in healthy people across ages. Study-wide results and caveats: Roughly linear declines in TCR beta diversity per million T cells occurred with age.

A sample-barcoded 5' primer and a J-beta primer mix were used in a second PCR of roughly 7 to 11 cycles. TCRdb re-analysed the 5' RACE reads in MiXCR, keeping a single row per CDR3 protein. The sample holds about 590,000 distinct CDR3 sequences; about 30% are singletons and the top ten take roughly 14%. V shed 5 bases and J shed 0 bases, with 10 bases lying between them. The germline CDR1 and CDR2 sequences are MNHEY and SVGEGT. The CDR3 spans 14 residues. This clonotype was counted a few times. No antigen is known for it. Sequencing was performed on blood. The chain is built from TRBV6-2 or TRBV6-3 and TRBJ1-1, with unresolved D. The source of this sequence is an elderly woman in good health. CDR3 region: CASSTYSMNTEAFF. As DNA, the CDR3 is TGTGCCAGCAGTACCTACAGCATGAACACTGAAGCTTTCTTT.